These 23 T cell receptor beta chains share one sample of origin, sequenced in a study of neoadjuvant anti-PD-1 for oral cavity cancer. Described time point: after neoadjuvant nivolumab, at surgical resection. Libraries were prepared by immunoSEQ multiplex PCR; TCRdb keeps only in-frame clonotypes and omits some of them. The sample records about 72,000 clones, 70% to 90% being singletons. This specimen consisted of PBMCs, obtained after nivolumab (anti-PD-1) treatment. These TCRs come from a person aged 35 to 85 with oral cavity squamous cell carcinoma.

The J gene is TRBJ2-3, the V gene TRBV6-5; D might be TRBD1 or TRBD2, each matching 5 bases. With 6 bases removed from V and 0 bases from J, the gap between germline ends came to 13 bases. CDR1 is MNHEY and CDR2 is SVGAGI in the germline V gene. The CDR3 extends over 15 amino acids. The CDR3 protein is CASRDPGRSTDTQYF. In DNA, the CDR3 is TGTGCCAGCAGAGACCCGGGACGGAGCACAGATACGCAGTATTTT.

V gene TRBV6-6 combines with J gene TRBJ1-3; D unresolved. The CDR3 sequence is 14 residues long. The germline CDR1 and CDR2 sequences are MNHNY and SVGAGI (reference sequence). Trimming removed 4 bases at V and 2 bases at J, with 9 bases between. In nucleotides, the CDR3 is TGTGCCAGCAGTTCAGTGGACGCTGGAAACACCATATATTTT. It yields the protein CASSSVDAGNTIYF.

V is TRBV6-5 and J is TRBJ2-1; 7 positions match TRBD2. The CDR3 extends over 15 amino acids. The germline V gene encodes CDR1 MNHEY and CDR2 SVGAGI. After removal of 6 bases from V and 3 bases from J, the junction contained 8 bases not matched to a gene. CDR3 region: CASRSGGEGYNEQFF. For the CDR3, the DNA is TGTGCCAGCAGATCTGGGGGGGAGGGCTACAATGAGCAGTTCTTC.

The chain employs TRBV7-4 and TRBJ2-5; D unclear. Per the germline V gene, CDR1 is SGHVT and CDR2 is SQSDAQ. V was shortened by 7 bases and J by 3 bases, with 12 bases between the two germline ends. The CDR3 loop spans 13 amino acids. CDR3 sequence (DNA): TGTGCCAGCACCCGGGCGATCGAAGAGACCCAGTACTTC. This gives the protein CASTRAIEETQYF. The variable domain in full, with the rest retrieved from reference TRBV7-4 and TRBJ2-5, is GAGVSQSPRYKVAKRGRDVALRCDSISGHVTLYWYRQTLGQGSEVLTYSQSDAQRDKSGRPSGRFSAERPERSVSTLKIQRTEQGDSAVYLCASTRAIEETQYFGPGTRLLVL.

This clone turned up a few times. V usage is TRBV5-4 and J usage is TRBJ2-2, with D perhaps TRBD1 or TRBD2 (5 bases each). The CDR3 is 15 amino acids. V was clipped by 0 bases and J by 0 bases, with 6 bases between them. Germline loops: CDR1 SGHNT, CDR2 YYREEE (reference sequence). The CDR3 loop is CASSLAGPNTGELFF. For the CDR3, the DNA is TGTGCCAGCAGCTTGGCGGGACCGAACACCGGGGAGCTGTTTTTT.

This chain joins TRBV28 and TRBJ2-2; TRBD2 matches 7 bases. The CDR3 loop spans 16 amino acids. Losses at the gene ends were 10 bases for V and 4 bases for J; bases not matched to a gene: 15. Germline CDR1 MDHEN, CDR2 SYDVKM. For the CDR3, the DNA is TGTGCCACCCACCCAGCCATCCCGGGGGGCACCGGGGAGCTGTTTTTT. As protein: CATHPAIPGGTGELFF.

CDR3 protein: CAWRSVREGRETQYF. The CDR3 DNA follows: TGTGCCTGGAGAAGTGTGCGGGAGGGTCGGGAGACCCAGTACTTC. The V gene is TRBV30, the J gene TRBJ2-5, with 9 bases that match TRBD2. Germline assignment: CDR1 GTSNPN and CDR2 SVGIG (reference sequence). The CDR3 has 15 amino acids. V shed 3 bases, J shed 5 bases, and the junction held 10 bases outside the gene matches.

A few counts support this clone. The chain combines TRBV29-1 with TRBJ2-3; TRBD2 agrees at 8 bases. CDR3 length equals 13 residues. V gave up 8 bases and J gave up 0 bases; unmatched junction bases: 4. CDR1 is SQVTM and CDR2 is ANQGSEA in the germline V gene. The CDR3 DNA reads as TGCAGCTTTAGCGGGACTAGCACAGATACGCAGTATTTT. It specifies CSFSGTSTDTQYF.

V gene TRBV29-1 combines with J gene TRBJ2-3; D not certain. The CDR3 loop spans 11 amino acids. Germline CDR1 is SQVTM and CDR2 is ANQGSEA. V was cut by 4 bases and J by 2 bases, with 4 bases left in between. CDR3 nucleotide sequence: TGCAGCGTTGTCAACACAGATACGCAGTATTTT. Translated: CSVVNTDTQYF.

The CDR3 DNA reads as TGTGCCAGCAGTTCCGGGACTAGCGGCACCGGGGAGCTGTTTTTT. It codes for CASSSGTSGTGELFF. This chain uses TRBV6-1 with TRBJ2-2, with 11 bases aligning to TRBD2. This CDR3 has 15 amino acids. V lost 5 bases to trimming and J lost 4 bases; unmatched junction nucleotides: 3. Germline loops: CDR1 MNHNS, CDR2 SASEGT.

The V call is TRBV5-1, the J call TRBJ1-1; D is perhaps TRBD1 (6 bases). Per germline, CDR1 SGHRS and CDR2 YFSETQ. V shed 0 bases and J shed 7 bases, with 19 bases lying between them. The CDR3 has 16 residues. The CDR3 sequence: CASSLAPGGGGDEAFF. The CDR3 region has the DNA TGCGCCAGCAGCTTGGCTCCCGGCGGGGGCGGAGATGAAGCTTTCTTT.

This chain uses TRBV19 with TRBJ2-7; possible D gene TRBD1, 6 bases. Between the trimmed V and J ends, which lost 5 bases and 2 bases, there was a span of 13 bases. This CDR3 spans 14 amino acids. Germline CDR1 and CDR2: LNHDA and SQIVND (reference sequence). The CDR3 nucleotides are TGTGCCAGTAGTGCAGGGGTCACTACCTACGAGCAGTACTTC. It translates to CASSAGVTTYEQYF.

J is TRBJ1-1 and V is TRBV5-1, with D perhaps TRBD1 (6 bases). The CDR3 length is 16 residues. Germline V gene data show CDR1 as SGHRS and CDR2 as YFSETQ. The germline V and J ends were trimmed by 4 bases and 1 base, with 17 bases remaining between them. The CDR3, as DNA: TGCGCCAGCAGCCCACTCTGGACAGCAGGGAACACTGAAGCTTTCTTT. Its translation: CASSPLWTAGNTEAFF.

The chain recombines TRBV9 with TRBJ2-5; TRBD2 aligns across 10 bases. Trimming removed 4 bases from V and 4 bases from J; junction bases left unmatched: 10. The CDR3 runs 16 residues. The germline V gene has CDR1 SGDLS and CDR2 YYNGEE. CDR3 sequence reads: CASSPRLVAGGETQYF. The CDR3 DNA is TGTGCCAGCAGCCCCCGACTCGTAGCGGGAGGAGAGACCCAGTACTTC.

In DNA form, the CDR3 reads TGTGCCAGCAGTTCAGGGGGGGCTGGACAGCCCCAGCATTTT. This translates into CASSSGGAGQPQHF. The chain carries TRBV6-5 and TRBJ1-5; 7 positions agree with TRBD1. The germline gives CDR1 MNHEY, CDR2 SVGAGI. The trim removed 4 bases at V and 7 bases at J, leaving 7 bases unmatched. The CDR3 contains 14 residues.

Here the CDR3 reads CASTPRQEINQPQHF. CDR3 nucleotide sequence: TGTGCCAGTACCCCCAGACAGGAGATTAATCAGCCCCAGCATTTT. J is TRBJ1-5 and V is TRBV19, with D possibly matching TRBD1 (6 bases). Trimming removed 7 bases from V and 4 bases from J, with 17 bases in between. This CDR3 region has 15 residues. The germline V gene has CDR1 LNHDA and CDR2 SQIVND (reference sequence).

The CDR3 sequence is CASSLLAGAGGNQPQHF. The CDR3 DNA follows: TGTGCCAGCAGCTTATTGGCAGGGGCTGGGGGCAATCAGCCCCAGCATTTT. The V and J genes are TRBV7-2 and TRBJ1-5, with D possibly TRBD1 on 6 matching bases. Looked up from germline, CDR1 is SGHTA and CDR2 is FQGNSA. Trimming cost V 2 bases and J 2 bases, with 16 bases left between them. The CDR3 is 17 amino acids.

The CDR3 loop reads CASEGRAYEQYF. The CDR3 coding sequence is TGTGCCAGCGAGGGGAGGGCCTACGAGCAGTACTTC. The chain carries TRBV2 and TRBJ2-7, with 7 bases that match TRBD2. V was pared by 8 bases and J by 2 bases, with 3 bases of the junction left unmatched. The CDR3 has 12 residues. Germline CDR1 SNHLY, CDR2 FYNNEI.

This clone was detected only once. V and J are TRBV6-5 and TRBJ2-1; D gene ambiguous. Trimming left V 2 bases short and J 5 bases short, with 10 bases between. This CDR3 has 14 residues. The germline gives CDR1 MNHEY, CDR2 SVGAGI. CDR3 amino acids: CASSYGEAHNEQFF. The CDR3 region has the DNA TGTGCCAGCAGTTACGGAGAAGCTCACAATGAGCAGTTCTTC.

The chain has TRBV5-5 and TRBJ1-1, with D unresolved. The CDR3 is made up of 13 amino acids. CDR1 SGHKS and CDR2 YYEKEE come from the germline V gene (reference sequence). The V end was cut by 4 bases, the J end by 1 base, with 8 bases between. The CDR3 bases are TGTGCCAGCAGCCTATTCACGAACACTGAAGCTTTCTTT. Protein: CASSLFTNTEAFF.

The chain links TRBV19 to TRBJ2-7; a possible D gene is TRBD2 (5 bases). There are 13 residues in the CDR3. CDR1 is LNHDA, CDR2 SQIVND, per germline (reference sequence). Trimming removed 3 bases from V and 6 bases from J, with 12 bases in between. Written as DNA, the CDR3 is TGTGCCAGTAGTATGGACTGGTTCAGCGAGCAGTACTTC. This gives the protein CASSMDWFSEQYF.

By frequency in the sample, this clone is medium-sized. The V gene is TRBV6-6, the J gene TRBJ1-5; D may be TRBD1 (5 bases). The V end was cut by 2 bases, the J end by 7 bases, with 12 bases between. Per the germline V gene, CDR1 is MNHNY and CDR2 is SVGAGI (reference sequence). The CDR3 has 14 amino acids. Here the CDR3 reads CASSYEGSGQPQHF. The CDR3 DNA reads TGTGCCAGCAGTTACGAGGGATCAGGGCAGCCCCAGCATTTT.

In its sample, this clone was seen a few times. The chain has TRBV28 and TRBJ2-3; TRBD2 matches at 13 bases. After removal of 5 bases from V and 2 bases from J, the junction contained 7 bases not matched to a gene. Germline CDR1 MDHEN, CDR2 SYDVKM. The CDR3 sequence is 17 residues long. This CDR3 is CASSPQGLAGPTDTQYF. CDR3 sequence (DNA): TGTGCCAGCAGTCCCCAGGGACTAGCGGGACCCACAGATACGCAGTATTTT.